This T cell receptor (beta chain) was profiled in a study of cytomegalovirus exposure and HLA in healthy donors. The PCR contained 60 Vbeta and 13 Jbeta primers. Profiling relied on immunoSEQ multiplex PCR, and the TCRdb table lists in-frame clones only, not all of them. The sample holds about 110,000 clones, roughly 79% seen once. Study-wide results and caveats: It was reportedly the case that the classifier diagnosed cytomegalovirus status with high specificity and sensitivity. It was shown in a later analysis that HLA-associated TCR beta chains were more clonally expanded than other, equally common chains.

Germline V gene data show CDR1 as SNHLY and CDR2 as FYNNEI. This CDR3 spans 15 amino acids. The V gene lost 1 base and the J gene lost 0 bases, with 10 bases spanning the gap. With regard to this clone: Its antigen is not identified.

The chain links TRBV2 to TRBJ2-7; D perhaps matches TRBD1 (5 bases). This clonotype was sampled from a man aged 35 to 55 in good health and CMV-seronegative. Specimen: PBMCs. The CDR3, as DNA: TGTGCCAGCAGTGAAGTTGGCCAGGGCTCCTACGAGCAGTACTTC. This gives the protein CASSEVGQGSYEQYF.